This entry lists 23 T cell receptor beta chains sequenced from one sample in a study of a mutant IDH1 vaccine in newly diagnosed glioma. No cognate antigen is known for these TCRs. The sample's time point: week 5, during vaccination. Alongside topical imiquimod, each dose of vaccine comprised 300 ug of mutant IDH1 20-mer peptide. Clones were sequenced by immunoSEQ multiplex PCR, and TCRdb holds only the in-frame ones, with some missing. The sample shows over 45,000 clones, around 80% of them seen only once. The input for sequencing was PBMCs, taken from a glioma patient whose treatment included an IDH1 peptide vaccine. The receptors stem from a man aged 30 to 39 with glioma.

This clone appeared a single time. The CDR3 DNA follows: TGCAGCGTTCCAAGGGGTTCGGGGGGGGCCCTGGGCAATGAGCAGTTCTTC. Its protein product is CSVPRGSGGALGNEQFF. The chain couples TRBV29-1 to TRBJ2-1, with 8 bases fitting TRBD2. With V trimmed by 5 bases and J by 6 bases, 18 bases remained unmatched. The germline V gene has CDR1 SQVTM and CDR2 ANQGSEA. CDR3 length: 17 residues.

The chain is built from TRBV11-3 and TRBJ2-1; 11 bases are shared with TRBD1. The CDR3 covers 15 residues. CDR1 is SGHNT and CDR2 is YENEEA in the germline V gene. V shed 4 bases and J 9 bases; nucleotides not matched to a gene: 8. For the CDR3, the DNA is TGTGCCAGCAGCTCGGGGACAGGGGGATCGAGTGAGCAGTTCTTC. Its protein is CASSSGTGGSSEQFF.

V usage is TRBV7-2 and J usage is TRBJ2-7; the match to TRBD1 covers 9 bases. This CDR3 contains 16 residues. Germline CDR1 SGHTA, CDR2 FQGNSA. V lost 5 bases and J lost 1; bases outside the gene matches: 9. The CDR3 reads CASSPGFGTGSYEQYF. The CDR3 DNA sequence: TGTGCCAGCAGCCCCGGATTCGGGACAGGGTCCTACGAGCAGTACTTC.

The chain uses TRBV18 and TRBJ1-2; D remains ambiguous. The germline V and J ends were trimmed by 5 bases and 2 bases, with 12 bases remaining between them. The CDR3 totals 14 residues. The germline V gene encodes CDR1 KGHSH and CDR2 LQKENI. As DNA, the CDR3 is TGTGCCAGCTCATCCCAGACACCCAACTATGGCTACACCTTC. Translating gives CASSSQTPNYGYTF.

The rearrangement links TRBV29-1 to TRBJ2-7, with 16 nucleotides matching TRBD2. The CDR3 spans 17 residues. The junction had 9 bases not matched to a gene; V was cut back by 6 bases and J by 1 base. Per germline, CDR1 SQVTM and CDR2 ANQGSEA. The CDR3 reads CSVRGTSGGARSYEQYF. The CDR3 nucleotides read TGCAGCGTACGCGGGACTAGCGGGGGGGCCAGGTCCTACGAGCAGTACTTC.

The chain combines TRBV25-1 with TRBJ2-3; perhaps TRBD2 as D (7 bases). This CDR3 is built from 14 residues. Germline loops: CDR1 MGHDK, CDR2 SYGVNS. V lost 7 bases, J lost 2 bases, and 13 bases lay in between. CDR3 protein: CASTGGGPTDTQYF. Written as DNA, the CDR3 is TGTGCCAGCACTGGCGGGGGCCCCACAGATACGCAGTATTTT. Supplemented by reference TRBV25-1 and TRBJ2-3, the full variable domain reads EADIYQTPRYLVIGTGKKITLECSQTMGHDKMYWYQQDPGMELHLIHYSYGVNSTEKGDLSSESTVSRIRTEHFPLTLESARPSHTSQYLCASTGGGPTDTQYFGPGTRLTVL.

The chain has TRBV7-9 and TRBJ2-3; D perhaps matches TRBD2 (6 bases). The germline gives CDR1 SEHNR, CDR2 FQNEAQ (reference sequence). Trimming took off 0 bases at V and 3 bases at J, with 16 bases between the two ends. The CDR3 has 17 amino acids. This CDR3 is CASSLADVGGRTDTQYF. CDR3 DNA sequence: TGTGCCAGCAGCTTAGCCGATGTGGGGGGAAGGACAGATACGCAGTATTTT.

This chain connects TRBV13 to TRBJ1-2; D gene unclear. V shed 1 base and J shed 1 base, with 10 bases lying between them. This CDR3 has 15 residues. Germline V gives CDR1 PRHDT, CDR2 FYEKMQ (reference sequence). The CDR3 coding sequence is TGTGCCAGCAGCTTAGCCCCTGGGATTAACTATGGCTACACCTTC. This translates into CASSLAPGINYGYTF.

The chain carries TRBV7-9 and TRBJ2-7; D remains unclear. V dropped 1 base and J dropped 4 bases, with 5 bases sitting between them. This CDR3 spans 12 amino acids. Germline CDR1 SEHNR, CDR2 FQNEAQ (reference sequence). The CDR3 DNA follows: TGTGCCAGCAGCTTAGTGGGATACGAGCAGTACTTC. It translates to CASSLVGYEQYF.

The CDR3 nucleotides read TGTGCCAGCAGCCACCCGGGACAGGGTTTAAGGTCCGTCACAGATACGCAGTATTTT. Amino acid sequence: CASSHPGQGLRSVTDTQYF. The chain recombines TRBV7-9 with TRBJ2-3, with 9 bases aligning to TRBD1. The CDR3 spans 19 residues. After removal of 5 bases from V and 2 bases from J, the junction contained 17 bases not matched to a gene. Germline V gene lookup returns CDR1 SEHNR and CDR2 FQNEAQ (reference sequence). The variable domain in full, completed from reference TRBV7-9 and TRBJ2-3, reads DTGVSQNPRHKITKRGQNVTFRCDPISEHNRLYWYRQTLGQGPEFLTYFQNEAQLEKSRLLSDRFSAERPKGSFSTLEIQRTEQGDSAMYLCASSHPGQGLRSVTDTQYFGPGTRLTVL.

The chain has TRBV2 and TRBJ1-1; D may be TRBD1 (5 bases). V was cut by 7 bases and J by 0 bases, with 12 bases left in between. This CDR3 contains 14 residues. Germline lookup yields CDR1 SNHLY and CDR2 FYNNEI. CDR3 region: CASTERGMNTEAFF. The CDR3 region has the DNA TGTGCCAGCACTGAGCGGGGCATGAACACTGAAGCTTTCTTT. Combining the CDR3 with reference TRBV2 and TRBJ1-1 gives the whole variable domain EPEVTQTPSHQVTQMGQEVILRCVPISNHLYFYWYRQILGQKVEFLVSFYNNEISEKSEIFDDQFSVERPDGSNFTLKIRSTKLEDSAMYFCASTERGMNTEAFFGQGTRLTVV.

Worth noting for this clone: This same CDR3 is encoded by further DNA sequences in the sample. The V gene is TRBV2, the J gene TRBJ1-2; a possible D gene is TRBD1 (6 bases). V gave up 8 bases and J gave up 0 bases, with 10 bases separating them. Germline CDR1 SNHLY, CDR2 FYNNEI. This CDR3 has 13 residues. The CDR3 reads CASGQSPNYGYTF. The CDR3 coding sequence is TGTGCCAGCGGACAGAGTCCTAACTATGGCTACACCTTC. Combining the CDR3 with reference TRBV2 and TRBJ1-2 gives the whole variable domain EPEVTQTPSHQVTQMGQEVILRCVPISNHLYFYWYRQILGQKVEFLVSFYNNEISEKSEIFDDQFSVERPDGSNFTLKIRSTKLEDSAMYFCASGQSPNYGYTFGSGTRLTVV.

The V call is TRBV18, the J call TRBJ1-2; 7 nucleotides match TRBD1. Trimming took 3 bases from V and 7 from J; bases not matched to a gene: 5. Looked up from germline, CDR1 is KGHSH and CDR2 is LQKENI. This CDR3 is built from 13 residues. This CDR3 is CASSPTGFGGYTF. CDR3 nucleotides: TGTGCCAGCTCACCGACAGGGTTCGGTGGCTACACCTTC. Using reference TRBV18 and TRBJ1-2 for the parts outside the CDR3, the full variable domain is NAGVMQNPRHLVRRRGQEARLRCSPMKGHSHVYWYRQLPEEGLKFMVYLQKENIIDESGMPKERFSAEFPKEGPSILRIQQVVRGDSAAYFCASSPTGFGGYTFGSGTRLTVV.

The rearrangement links TRBV28 to TRBJ2-5; possible D gene TRBD1, 6 bases. This CDR3 contains 13 residues. The germline CDR1 and CDR2 sequences are MDHEN and SYDVKM. V was pared by 2 bases and J by 4 bases, with 8 bases between. CDR3 nucleotide sequence: TGTGCCAGCAGTTTAGCAGGGGCAGAGACCCAGTACTTC. It yields the protein CASSLAGAETQYF.

This clone is a singleton in its sample. CDR3 bases: TGTGCCAGCAGCCCAAACACAGATACGCAGTATTTT. Its protein product is CASSPNTDTQYF. V and J are TRBV5-5 and TRBJ2-3, with unresolved D. This CDR3 is 12 amino acids long. The V gene lost 4 bases and the J gene lost 2 bases, with 5 bases spanning the gap. Germline CDR1 is SGHKS and CDR2 is YYEKEE (reference sequence).

This chain links TRBV11-2 with TRBJ1-2; 7 bases agree with TRBD1. V was pared by 5 bases and J by 8 bases, with 8 bases of the junction left unmatched. This CDR3 has 13 amino acids. Germline V CDR1 and CDR2: SGHAT, FQNNGV. DNA for the CDR3: TGTGCCAGCAGCCCTCAGACAGGGTTCGGCTACACCTTC. Its protein is CASSPQTGFGYTF.

The V gene is TRBV6-5, the J gene TRBJ1-1, with D unclear. V was cut by 7 bases and J by 5 bases, with 20 bases left in between. There are 15 residues in the CDR3. The germline gives CDR1 MNHEY, CDR2 SVGAGI. CDR3 sequence reads: CASKLDGELWTEAFF. The CDR3 nucleotides read TGTGCCAGCAAATTAGATGGGGAATTGTGGACTGAAGCTTTCTTT.

The chain carries TRBV9 and TRBJ2-4, with 12 bases fitting TRBD2. Trimming at V came to 4 bases and at J to 3 bases, leaving 5 bases not matched to a gene. The CDR3 loop spans 16 amino acids. The germline V gene has CDR1 SGDLS and CDR2 YYNGEE. This CDR3 is CASSTGLAGDKNIQYF. The CDR3 DNA reads as TGTGCCAGCAGCACGGGACTAGCGGGTGACAAAAACATTCAGTACTTC.

A remark on this clone: The same CDR3 can be traced to other DNA sequences in this sample. The rearrangement joins TRBV15 to TRBJ2-7; TRBD1 aligns across 7 bases. The CDR3 covers 15 residues. Germline V CDR1 and CDR2: LNHNV, YYDKDF (reference sequence). V lost 4 bases and J lost 0; bases outside the gene matches: 6. CDR3 bases: TGTGCCACCAGCAAGGGGCAGGGGGTCTCCTACGAGCAGTACTTC. This translates into CATSKGQGVSYEQYF.

This clone is a singleton in its sample. In the same sample, other DNA sequences code for this CDR3. This sequence joins TRBV2 and TRBJ2-6; 7 bases are shared with TRBD1. Germline CDR1 SNHLY, CDR2 FYNNEI. With V trimmed by 8 bases and J by 0 bases, 4 bases remained unmatched. The CDR3 spans 15 residues. CDR3 loop: CASGDSTSGANVLTF. The CDR3 nucleotides read TGTGCCAGCGGGGACAGCACCTCTGGGGCCAACGTCCTGACTTTC.

V gene TRBV2 combines with J gene TRBJ2-5, with D tentatively TRBD1 (6 bases). V dropped 4 bases and J dropped 5 bases, with 17 bases sitting between them. This CDR3 has 15 residues. Germline assignment: CDR1 SNHLY and CDR2 FYNNEI. CDR3 sequence reads: CASSVGQGIGETQYF. In nucleotides, the CDR3 is TGTGCCAGCAGTGTCGGGCAGGGGATAGGGGAGACCCAGTACTTC.

V gene TRBV4-2 combines with J gene TRBJ1-4; the match to TRBD1 covers 8 bases. Per germline, CDR1 LGHNA and CDR2 YNFKEQ. The CDR3 contains 18 residues. V lost 3 bases to trimming and J lost 0 bases; unmatched junction nucleotides: 9. CDR3 DNA: TGTGCCAGCAGCCAGTCTTCAGGGGGCGCAGCAACTAATGAAAAACTGTTTTTT. As protein: CASSQSSGGAATNEKLFF.

The rearrangement uses TRBV7-2 and TRBJ1-4, with 9 bases identical to TRBD1. Germline V gene data show CDR1 as SGHTA and CDR2 as FQGNSA. The CDR3 spans 14 residues. J was trimmed by 7 bases and V by 3 bases; bases with no gene match: 3. The CDR3 nucleotides are TGTGCCAGCAGCTTGGACAGGGGTTCTGAAAAACTGTTTTTT. Translating gives CASSLDRGSEKLFF.